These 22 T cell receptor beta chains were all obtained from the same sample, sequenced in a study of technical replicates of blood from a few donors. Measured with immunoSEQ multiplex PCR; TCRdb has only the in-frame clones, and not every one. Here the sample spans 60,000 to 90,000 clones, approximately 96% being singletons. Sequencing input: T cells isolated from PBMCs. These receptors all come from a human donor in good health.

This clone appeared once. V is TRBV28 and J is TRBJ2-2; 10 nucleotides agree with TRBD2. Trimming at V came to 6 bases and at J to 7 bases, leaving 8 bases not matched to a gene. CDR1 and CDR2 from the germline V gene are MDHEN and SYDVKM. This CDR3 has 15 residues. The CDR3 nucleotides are TGTGCCAGCAGACGAGCGGGAGGGCCGATCGGGGAGCTGTTTTTT. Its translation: CASRRAGGPIGELFF.

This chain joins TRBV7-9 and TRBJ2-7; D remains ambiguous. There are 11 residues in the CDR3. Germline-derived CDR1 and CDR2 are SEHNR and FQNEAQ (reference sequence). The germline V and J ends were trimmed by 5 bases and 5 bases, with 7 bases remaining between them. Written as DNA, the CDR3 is TGTGCCAGCAGCGCTAGTAACGAGCAGTACTTC. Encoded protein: CASSASNEQYF.

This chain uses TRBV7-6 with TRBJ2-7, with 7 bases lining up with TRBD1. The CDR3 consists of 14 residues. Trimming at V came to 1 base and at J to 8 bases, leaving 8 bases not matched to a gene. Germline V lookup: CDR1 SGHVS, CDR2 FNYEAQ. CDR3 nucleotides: TGTGCCAGCAGCTTAGAGCTGACAGGGAGTAAGCAGTACTTC. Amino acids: CASSLELTGSKQYF.

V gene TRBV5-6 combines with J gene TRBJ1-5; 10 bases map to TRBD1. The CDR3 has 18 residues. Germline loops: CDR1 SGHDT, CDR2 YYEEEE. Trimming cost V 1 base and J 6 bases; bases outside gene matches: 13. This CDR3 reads CASSLYPSRGQGVQPQHF. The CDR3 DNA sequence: TGTGCCAGCAGCTTGTACCCCTCGCGCGGACAGGGGGTTCAGCCCCAGCATTTT.

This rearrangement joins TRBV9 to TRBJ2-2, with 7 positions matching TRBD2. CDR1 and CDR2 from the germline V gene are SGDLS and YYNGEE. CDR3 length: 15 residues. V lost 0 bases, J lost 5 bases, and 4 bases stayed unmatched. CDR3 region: CASSVGGSRTGELFF. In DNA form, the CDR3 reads TGTGCCAGCAGCGTAGGCGGGAGTAGGACCGGGGAGCTGTTTTTT. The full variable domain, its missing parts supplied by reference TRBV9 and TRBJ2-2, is DSGVTQTPKHLITATGQRVTLRCSPRSGDLSVYWYQQSLDQGLQFLIQYYNGEERAKGNILERFSAQQFPDLHSELNLSSLELGDSALYFCASSVGGSRTGELFFGEGSRLTVL.

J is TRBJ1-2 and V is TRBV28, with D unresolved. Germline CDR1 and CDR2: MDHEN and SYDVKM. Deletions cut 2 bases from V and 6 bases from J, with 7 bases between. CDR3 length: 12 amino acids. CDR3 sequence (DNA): TGTGCCAGCAGTTTAAACGGGGATGGCTACACCTTC. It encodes CASSLNGDGYTF.

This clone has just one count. The CDR3 bases are TGTGCCAGCAGTTTAGCCCTCACTGAAGCTTTCTTT. Translation: CASSLALTEAFF. The rearrangement links TRBV6-1 to TRBJ1-1; D unclear. The CDR3 extends over 12 amino acids. The germline CDR1 and CDR2 sequences are MNHNS and SASEGT. V was trimmed by 5 bases and J by 4 bases, leaving 8 bases between them.

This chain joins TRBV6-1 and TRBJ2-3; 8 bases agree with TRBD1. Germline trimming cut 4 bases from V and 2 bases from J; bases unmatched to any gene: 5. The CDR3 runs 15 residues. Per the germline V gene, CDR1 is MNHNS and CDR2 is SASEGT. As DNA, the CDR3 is TGTGCCAGCAGTGTCCGGGACAGGTCCACAGATACGCAGTATTTT. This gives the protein CASSVRDRSTDTQYF.

Here the CDR3 reads CASSLARGAYEQYF. CDR3 in DNA: TGTGCCAGCAGCTTGGCCCGGGGGGCGTACGAGCAGTACTTC. V usage is TRBV5-6 and J usage is TRBJ2-7, with TRBD2 as a possible D gene (7 bases). Between the trimmed V and J ends, which lost 0 bases and 4 bases, there was a span of 11 bases. The CDR3 is made up of 14 amino acids. Germline CDR1 and CDR2: SGHDT and YYEEEE.

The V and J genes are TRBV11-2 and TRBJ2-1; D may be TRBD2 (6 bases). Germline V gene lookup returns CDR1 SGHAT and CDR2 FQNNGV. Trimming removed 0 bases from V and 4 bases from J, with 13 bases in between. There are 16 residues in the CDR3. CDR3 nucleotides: TGTGCCAGCAGCTTAGATCGGTCCCGGGGGTACAATGAGCAGTTCTTC. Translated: CASSLDRSRGYNEQFF.

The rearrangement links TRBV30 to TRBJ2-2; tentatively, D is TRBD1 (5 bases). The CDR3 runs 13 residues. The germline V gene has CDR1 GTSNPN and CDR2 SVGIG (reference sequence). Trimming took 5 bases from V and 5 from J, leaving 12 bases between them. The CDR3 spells CAWAQQVTGELFF. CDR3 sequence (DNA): TGTGCCTGGGCGCAACAGGTGACCGGGGAGCTGTTTTTT. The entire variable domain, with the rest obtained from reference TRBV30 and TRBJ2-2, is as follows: SQTIHQWPATLVQPVGSPLSLECTVEGTSNPNLYWYRQAAGRGLQLLFYSVGIGQISSEVPQNLSASRPQDRQFILSSKKLLLSDSGFYLCAWAQQVTGELFFGEGSRLTVL.

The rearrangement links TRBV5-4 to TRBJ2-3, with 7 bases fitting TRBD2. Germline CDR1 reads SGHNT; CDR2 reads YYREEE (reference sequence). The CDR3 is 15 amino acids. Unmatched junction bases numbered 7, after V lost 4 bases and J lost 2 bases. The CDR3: CASSKSGTFTDTQYF. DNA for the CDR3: TGTGCCAGCAGCAAAAGCGGGACCTTCACAGATACGCAGTATTTT.

CDR3 loop: CAINTPDSLNYGYTF. Written as DNA, the CDR3 is TGTGCCATCAATACCCCGGACAGCCTTAACTATGGCTACACCTTC. This sequence joins TRBV10-3 and TRBJ1-2, with a tentative D call TRBD1 (6 bases). This CDR3 is built from 15 residues. The V end was cut by 7 bases, the J end by 1 base, with 16 bases between. CDR1 is ENHRY, CDR2 SYGVKD, per germline.

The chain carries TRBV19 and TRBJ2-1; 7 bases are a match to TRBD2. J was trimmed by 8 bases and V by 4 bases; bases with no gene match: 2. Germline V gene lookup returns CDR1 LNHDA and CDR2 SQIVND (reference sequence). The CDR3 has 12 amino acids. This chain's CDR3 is CASSTREHEQFF. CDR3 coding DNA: TGTGCCAGTAGTACGCGGGAGCATGAGCAGTTCTTC.

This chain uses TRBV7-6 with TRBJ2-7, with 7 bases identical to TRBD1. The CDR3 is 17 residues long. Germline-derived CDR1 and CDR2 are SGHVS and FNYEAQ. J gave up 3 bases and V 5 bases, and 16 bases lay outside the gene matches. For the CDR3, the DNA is TGTGCCAGCAGCGACGACCCCCACCGAGCAGGGGGCTACGAGCAGTACTTC. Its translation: CASSDDPHRAGGYEQYF.

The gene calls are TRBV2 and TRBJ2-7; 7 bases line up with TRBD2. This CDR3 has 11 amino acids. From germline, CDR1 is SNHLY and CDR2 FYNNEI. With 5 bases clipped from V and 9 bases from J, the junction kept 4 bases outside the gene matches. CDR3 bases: TGTGCCAGCAGTTTGACTAGCACGCAGTACTTC. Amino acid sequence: CASSLTSTQYF.

The CDR3 spells CAWSPLFQETQYF. The CDR3 DNA reads as TGTGCCTGGAGTCCTTTGTTCCAAGAGACCCAGTACTTC. The chain recombines TRBV30 with TRBJ2-5; D uncertain. The CDR3 runs 13 residues. The V gene's germline CDR1 is GTSNPN and CDR2 SVGIG (reference sequence). V lost 2 bases to trimming and J lost 1 base, with 8 bases between them.

As DNA, the CDR3 is TGTGCCAGCAAACCGGGACAACCTCGGGAAAAACTGTTTTTT. Residues: CASKPGQPREKLFF. The rearrangement links TRBV2 to TRBJ1-4; tentative D call: TRBD1 (6 bases). Germline assignment: CDR1 SNHLY and CDR2 FYNNEI. This CDR3 comprises 14 residues. Trimming cost V 7 bases and J 8 bases, with 17 bases left between them. Full variable domain (missing parts from reference TRBV2 and TRBJ1-4): EPEVTQTPSHQVTQMGQEVILRCVPISNHLYFYWYRQILGQKVEFLVSFYNNEISEKSEIFDDQFSVERPDGSNFTLKIRSTKLEDSAMYFCASKPGQPREKLFFGSGTQLSVL.

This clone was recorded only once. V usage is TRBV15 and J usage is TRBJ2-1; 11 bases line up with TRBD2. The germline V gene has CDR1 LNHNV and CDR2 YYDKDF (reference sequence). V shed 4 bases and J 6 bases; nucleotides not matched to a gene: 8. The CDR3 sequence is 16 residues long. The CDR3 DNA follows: TGTGCCACCAGCATCGATTCGGGACTAGCGGCCAATGAGCAGTTCTTC. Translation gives CATSIDSGLAANEQFF.

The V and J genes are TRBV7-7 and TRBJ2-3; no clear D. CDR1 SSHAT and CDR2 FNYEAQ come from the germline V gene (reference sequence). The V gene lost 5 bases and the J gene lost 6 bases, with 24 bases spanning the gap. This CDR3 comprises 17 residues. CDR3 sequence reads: CASSPIRRRTGWDTQYF. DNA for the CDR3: TGTGCCAGCAGCCCTATCCGACGGCGAACGGGTTGGGATACGCAGTATTTT.

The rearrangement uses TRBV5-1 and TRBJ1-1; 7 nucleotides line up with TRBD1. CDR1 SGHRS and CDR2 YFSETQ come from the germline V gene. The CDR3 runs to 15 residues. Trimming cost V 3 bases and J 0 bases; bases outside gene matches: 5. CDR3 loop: CASSSRDSMNTEAFF. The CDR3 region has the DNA TGCGCCAGCAGCTCAAGGGACAGCATGAACACTGAAGCTTTCTTT.

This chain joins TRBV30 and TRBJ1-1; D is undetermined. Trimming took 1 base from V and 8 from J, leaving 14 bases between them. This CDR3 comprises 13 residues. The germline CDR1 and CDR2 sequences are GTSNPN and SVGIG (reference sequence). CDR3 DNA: TGTGCCTGGAGTGATAGTTCCCGAGGAGAAGCTTTCTTT. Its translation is CAWSDSSRGEAFF.